The source of this T cell receptor (beta chain) is a study of T cells in Graves' hyperthyroidism and ophthalmopathy. The germline V gene encodes CDR1 DFQATT and CDR2 SNEGSKA (reference sequence). V was cut by 5 bases and J by 6 bases, with 10 bases left in between. The CDR3 covers 11 residues. Authors of the study amplified TCR beta CDR3 regions from RNA transcripts. The study used the HTBI primer set for a first-round RT-PCR of the TCR CDR3. TCRdb passed the multiplex PCR reads through MiXCR, listing each CDR3 protein once. This repertoire shows around 520,000 distinct CDR3 sequences, approximately 15% found once; its top ten account for around a sixth. This clonotype has more than one count but fewer than ten.

The sequence came from a woman aged 18-29 years with Graves' hyperthyroidism. The rearrangement uses TRBV20-1 and TRBJ1-1; D uncertain. Sequenced: blood. The CDR3 region has the DNA TGCAGTGCTGACGACAAGGCTGAAGCTTTCTTT. Translating it yields CSADDKAEAFF.